This passage covers 17 T cell receptor beta chains from one sample sequenced in a study of T cell repertoires in cytomegalovirus infection. From the reads, TCRdb called clonotypes with MiXCR, one entry per CDR3 protein. Seen here are approximately 130,000 distinct CDR3 sequences, almost 9% observed once, and the top ten hold around 10%. The sequenced sample consisted of PBMCs. The receptors here all came from a human donor in good health (CMV status not recorded). Some clones in this sample may be carry-over from other donors' samples.

This clonotype has a handful of counts. This sequence joins TRBV19 and TRBJ1-6; no definite D call. Germline assignment: CDR1 LNHDA and CDR2 SQIVND (reference sequence). V shed 3 bases and J shed 4 bases, with 7 bases lying between them. The CDR3 contains 14 residues. The CDR3 DNA sequence: TGTGCCAGTAGTATCTTGGGGTATAATTCACCCCTCCACTTT. This gives the protein CASSILGYNSPLHF.

This clonotype was seen at least ten times. J is TRBJ2-1 and V is TRBV11-2, with TRBD2 as a possible D gene (6 bases). V was pared by 7 bases and J by 3 bases, with 13 bases between. Germline V gene sequence: CDR1 SGHAT, CDR2 FQNNGV. The length of the CDR3 is 14 residues. The CDR3 nucleotides read TGTGCCAGCACCCTTTTAGCGGTCTACAATGAGCAGTTCTTC. This codes for CASTLLAVYNEQFF.

This clonotype was found many times. This chain uses TRBV2 with TRBJ1-6; 9 bases fit TRBD1. This CDR3 is 13 amino acids long. Unmatched junction bases numbered 3, after V lost 5 bases and J lost 10 bases. Germline CDR1 is SNHLY and CDR2 is FYNNEI. CDR3 bases: TGTGCCAGCAGTACCGGGACAGGGTCACCCCTCCACTTT. Its translation: CASSTGTGSPLHF.

The sample holds many counts of this clonotype. The chain has TRBV5-5 and TRBJ2-2; D may match TRBD1 or TRBD2 (7 bases each). In germline, CDR1 is SGHKS, CDR2 YYEKEE (reference sequence). The V gene lost 1 base and the J gene lost 4 bases, with 20 bases spanning the gap. The CDR3 loop spans 18 amino acids. CDR3 DNA: TGTGCCAGCAGCTTGACCGCTCAGGGGGGGGCTTTCACCGGGGAGCTGTTTTTT. Translating it yields CASSLTAQGGAFTGELFF. Drawing the rest from reference TRBV5-5 and TRBJ2-2, the complete variable domain is DAGVTQSPTHLIKTRGQQVTLRCSPISGHKSVSWYQQVLGQGPQFIFQYYEKEERGRGNFPDRFSARQFPNYSSELNVNALLLGDSALYLCASSLTAQGGAFTGELFFGEGSRLTVL.

This clonotype came up many times. The V gene is TRBV29-1, the J gene TRBJ2-2, with 10 bases aligning to TRBD1. Germline V gene sequence: CDR1 SQVTM, CDR2 ANQGSEA. The CDR3 loop spans 14 amino acids. Trimming removed 6 bases from V and 1 base from J; junction bases left unmatched: 2. In DNA form, the CDR3 reads TGCAGCGTCCGGGACAGGGGGAACACCGGGGAGCTGTTTTTT. It specifies CSVRDRGNTGELFF.

The sample holds many counts of this clonotype. The rearrangement joins TRBV7-2 to TRBJ2-3; 11 positions agree with TRBD2. V was clipped by 2 bases and J by 1 base; unmatched bases: 8. The germline gives CDR1 SGHTA, CDR2 FQGNSA. The CDR3 consists of 18 residues. CDR3 nucleotides: TGTGCCAGCAGCTTACTACTAGCGGGGGAGTATCGCACAGATACGCAGTATTTT. This translates into CASSLLLAGEYRTDTQYF. The full variable domain, with the rest looked up from reference TRBV7-2 and TRBJ2-3, is GAGVSQSPSNKVTEKGKDVELRCDPISGHTALYWYRQSLGQGLEFLIYFQGNSAPDKSGLPSDRFSAERTGGSVSTLTIQRTQQEDSAVYLCASSLLLAGEYRTDTQYFGPGTRLTVL.

This clonotype was observed many times. V gene TRBV7-9 combines with J gene TRBJ1-3; D not certain. Germline V gene sequence: CDR1 SEHNR, CDR2 FQNEAQ (reference sequence). The CDR3 contains 17 residues. V was pared by 0 bases and J by 2 bases, with 14 bases between. The CDR3 DNA reads as TGTGCCAGCAGCTTAGCGCTGAGGCTACATGCTGGAAACACCATATATTTT. The encoded protein is CASSLALRLHAGNTIYF.

This clonotype was seen ten or more times. The chain carries TRBV7-8 and TRBJ1-1; D perhaps matches TRBD1 (5 bases). Trimming pared 3 bases from V and 3 bases from J, leaving 11 bases between. The CDR3 has 14 residues. Germline V lookup: CDR1 SGHVS, CDR2 FQNEAQ. The CDR3 DNA is TGTGCCAGCAGCTTCGGGACCCCGGACACTGAAGCTTTCTTT. This encodes CASSFGTPDTEAFF. Based on the CDR3 plus reference TRBV7-8 and TRBJ1-1, the full variable domain is GAGVSQSPRYKVAKRGQDVALRCDPISGHVSLFWYQQALGQGPEFLTYFQNEAQLDKSGLPSDRFFAERPEGSVSTLKIQRTQQEDSAVYLCASSFGTPDTEAFFGQGTRLTVV.

This clonotype has just a few counts. V is TRBV12-3 or TRBV12-4 and J is TRBJ2-1, with D perhaps TRBD2 (7 bases). Trimming cost V 6 bases and J 9 bases, with 18 bases left between them. The CDR3 has 14 amino acids. CDR3 sequence: CASSPRGGWGEQFF. CDR3 in DNA: TGTGCCAGCAGCCCTAGGGGGGGTTGGGGTGAGCAGTTCTTC.

The chain couples TRBV29-1 to TRBJ2-3; 7 bases line up with TRBD2. CDR3 length equals 15 residues. Germline V CDR1 and CDR2: SQVTM, ANQGSEA. Germline trimming cut 5 bases from V and 0 bases from J; bases unmatched to any gene: 8. The CDR3 region is CSVPPSGASTDTQYF. As DNA, the CDR3 is TGCAGCGTTCCCCCCAGCGGGGCAAGCACAGATACGCAGTATTTT.

The sample holds many counts of this clonotype. In nucleotides, the CDR3 is TGTGCCAGCAGTTTAGACAGCAGGGGCAATCAGCCCCAGCATTTT. Its protein product is CASSLDSRGNQPQHF. The J gene is TRBJ1-5, the V gene TRBV28, with D tentatively TRBD1 (5 bases). Germline V gene lookup returns CDR1 MDHEN and CDR2 SYDVKM. V gave up 2 bases and J gave up 2 bases, with 10 bases separating them. The CDR3 covers 15 residues.

The sample holds many counts of this clonotype. CDR3 sequence (DNA): TGTGCCAGCGGCCGGGCGGGGGCTAACTATGGCTACACCTTC. This translates into CASGRAGANYGYTF. This chain joins TRBV7-2 and TRBJ1-2, with D possibly TRBD1 on 5 matching bases. Germline V gene lookup returns CDR1 SGHTA and CDR2 FQGNSA. The CDR3 length is 14 residues. Trimming took 8 bases from V and 0 from J, leaving 13 bases between them.

This clonotype was recorded at least ten times. This chain links TRBV9 with TRBJ1-1; D might be TRBD1 (6 bases). In germline, CDR1 is SGDLS, CDR2 YYNGEE. This CDR3 contains 14 residues. Trimming removed 0 bases from V and 6 bases from J, with 12 bases in between. The CDR3 bases are TGTGCCAGCAGCGTAGGAGGGGGAGGGGCTGAAGCTTTCTTT. Protein product: CASSVGGGGAEAFF.

This clonotype was detected many times. This rearrangement joins TRBV7-8 to TRBJ2-2, with a tentative D call TRBD1 (5 bases). V lost 5 bases, J lost 3 bases, and 16 bases lay in between. Germline CDR1 is SGHVS and CDR2 is FQNEAQ. The CDR3 is 16 residues long. In DNA form, the CDR3 reads TGTGCCAGCAGCGCACCAATAGGGGCTGACACCGGGGAGCTGTTTTTT. Encoded protein: CASSAPIGADTGELFF.

This clonotype appeared many times. The chain links TRBV25-1 to TRBJ2-1; 13 bases line up with TRBD2. Germline V gene lookup returns CDR1 MGHDK and CDR2 SYGVNS. The V and J ends lost 3 bases and 7 bases, in that order; junction bases with no gene match: 3. There are 15 residues in the CDR3. The CDR3 loop is CASSDGGLAGNEQFF. The CDR3 bases are TGTGCCAGCAGTGACGGGGGACTAGCGGGGAATGAGCAGTTCTTC.

The chain recombines TRBV20-1 with TRBJ2-1, with 14 bases identical to TRBD2. Germline V gene sequence: CDR1 DFQATT, CDR2 SNEGSKA (reference sequence). Trimming at V came to 8 bases and at J to 5 bases, leaving 5 bases not matched to a gene. CDR3 length: 14 amino acids. The CDR3 region has the DNA TGCAGTACCGGGACTAGCGGGGGCAACAATGAGCAGTTCTTC. This sequence encodes CSTGTSGGNNEQFF.

This clonotype was picked up many times. The rearrangement links TRBV7-2 to TRBJ2-7, with D perhaps matching TRBD2 (7 bases). This CDR3 is 14 amino acids long. CDR1 and CDR2 from the germline V gene are SGHTA and FQGNSA. V lost 3 bases and J lost 0, with 9 bases in between. CDR3 in amino acids: CASSFGGPSYEQYF. The CDR3 region has the DNA TGTGCCAGCAGCTTCGGGGGGCCCTCCTACGAGCAGTACTTC.